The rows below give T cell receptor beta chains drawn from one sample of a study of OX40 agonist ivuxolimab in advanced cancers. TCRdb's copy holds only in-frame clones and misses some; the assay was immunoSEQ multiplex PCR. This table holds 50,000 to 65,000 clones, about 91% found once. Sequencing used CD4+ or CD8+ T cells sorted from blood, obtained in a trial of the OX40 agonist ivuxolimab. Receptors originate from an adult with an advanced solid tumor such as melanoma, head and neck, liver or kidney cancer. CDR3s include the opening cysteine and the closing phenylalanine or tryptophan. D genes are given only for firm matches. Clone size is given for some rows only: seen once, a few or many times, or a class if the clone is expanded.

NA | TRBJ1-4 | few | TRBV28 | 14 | CASSLRGGGEKLFF | TGTGCCAGCAGTTTGAGGGGGGGAGGTGAAAAACTGTTTTTT
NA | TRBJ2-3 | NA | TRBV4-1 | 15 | CASSQEQRRTDTQYF | TGCGCCAGCAGCCAAGAGCAGCGACGCACAGATACGCAGTATTTT
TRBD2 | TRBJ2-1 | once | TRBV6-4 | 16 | CASSVTSGRAYNEQFF | TGTGCCAGCAGTGTGACTAGCGGGAGGGCCTACAATGAGCAGTTCTTC
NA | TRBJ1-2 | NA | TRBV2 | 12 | CASSGGNYGYTF | TGTGCCAGCTCGGGAGGGAACTATGGCTACACCTTC
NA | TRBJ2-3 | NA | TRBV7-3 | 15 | CASSLIAASTDTQYF | TGTGCCAGCAGCTTAATAGCGGCTAGCACAGATACGCAGTATTTT
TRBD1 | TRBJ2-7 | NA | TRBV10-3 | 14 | CAISGDRPSYEQYF | TGTGCCATCAGTGGGGACAGACCCTCCTACGAGCAGTACTTC
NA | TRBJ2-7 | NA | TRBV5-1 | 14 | CASSLYIQTNEQYF | TGCGCCAGCAGCTTGTATATACAGACAAACGAGCAGTACTTC
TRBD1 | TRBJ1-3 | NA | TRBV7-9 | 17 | CASSQGQGGFDGNTIYF | TGTGCCAGCAGCCAAGGACAGGGAGGCTTCGACGGAAACACCATATATTTT
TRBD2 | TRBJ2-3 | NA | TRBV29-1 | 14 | CSVILAGLSDTQYF | TGCAGCGTAATACTAGCGGGTTTATCAGATACGCAGTATTTT
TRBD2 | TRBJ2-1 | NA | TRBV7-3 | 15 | CASSLLAGRYNEQFF | TGTGCCAGCAGCTTACTAGCGGGGAGGTACAATGAGCAGTTCTTC
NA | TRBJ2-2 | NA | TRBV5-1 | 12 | CASSLWSGELFF | TGCGCCAGCAGCTTGTGGTCCGGGGAGCTGTTTTTT
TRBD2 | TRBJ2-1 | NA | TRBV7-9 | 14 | CASSLTSGRNEQFF | TGTGCCAGCAGCTTGACTAGCGGGAGAAATGAGCAGTTCTTC
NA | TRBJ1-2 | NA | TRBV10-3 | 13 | CAISEGGNYGYTF | TGTGCCATCAGTGAGGGGGGGAACTATGGCTACACCTTC
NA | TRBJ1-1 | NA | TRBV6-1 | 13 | CASSGWVNTEAFF | TGTGCCAGCAGTGGATGGGTGAACACTGAAGCTTTCTTT
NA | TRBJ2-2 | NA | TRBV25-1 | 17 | CASSELPGPQAPGELFF | TGTGCCAGCAGTGAATTGCCGGGACCGCAAGCCCCCGGGGAGCTGTTTTTT
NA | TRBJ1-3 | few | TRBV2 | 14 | CASSSDSSGNTIYF | TGTGCCAGCAGTTCGGACAGCTCTGGAAACACCATATATTTT
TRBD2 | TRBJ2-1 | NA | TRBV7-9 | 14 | CASSPQSGGNEQFF | TGTGCCAGCAGCCCCCAAAGCGGGGGGAATGAGCAGTTCTTC
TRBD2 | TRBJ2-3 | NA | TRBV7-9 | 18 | CASNVALAGDLSTDTQYF | TGTGCCAGCAACGTGGCACTAGCGGGGGACCTTAGCACAGATACGCAGTATTTT
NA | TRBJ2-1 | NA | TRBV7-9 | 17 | CASSSSSASRSYNEQFF | TGTGCCAGCAGTTCCTCGTCGGCTTCCAGGTCCTACAATGAGCAGTTCTTC
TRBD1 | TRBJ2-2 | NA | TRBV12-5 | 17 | CASGFQGAHVNTGELFF | TGTGCTAGTGGTTTCCAGGGGGCCCATGTGAACACCGGGGAGCTGTTTTTT
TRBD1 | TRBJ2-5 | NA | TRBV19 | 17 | CASSQGQGTPWEETQYF | TGTGCCAGTAGTCAGGGACAGGGGACGCCTTGGGAAGAGACCCAGTACTTC
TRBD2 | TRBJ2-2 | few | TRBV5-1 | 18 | CATSDEEGGPPNTGELFF | TGCGCCACCTCTGATGAGGAGGGAGGGCCGCCGAACACCGGGGAGCTGTTTTTT
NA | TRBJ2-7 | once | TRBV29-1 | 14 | CSVADRSLSYEQYF | TGCAGCGTTGCGGACAGATCCCTTAGCTACGAGCAGTACTTC
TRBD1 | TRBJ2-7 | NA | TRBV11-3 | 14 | CASSSSGTDYEQYF | TGTGCCAGCAGCTCTTCCGGGACAGACTACGAGCAGTACTTC
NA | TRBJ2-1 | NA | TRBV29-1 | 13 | CSVEYRDNNEQFF | TGCAGCGTTGAATACAGGGACAACAATGAGCAGTTCTTC
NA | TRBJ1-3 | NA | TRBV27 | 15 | CASSSTGGSGNTIYF | TGTGCCAGCAGTTCCACCGGGGGGTCTGGAAACACCATATATTTT
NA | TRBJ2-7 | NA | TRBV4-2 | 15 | CASSPFISLGGEQYF | TGTGCCAGCAGCCCATTCATCTCTCTTGGCGGAGAGCAGTACTTC
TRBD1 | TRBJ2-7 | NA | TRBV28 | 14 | CASSGERGLYEQYF | TGTGCCAGCAGTGGAGAAAGGGGGCTCTACGAGCAGTACTTC
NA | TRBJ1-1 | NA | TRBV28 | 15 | CASRSRRGGNTEAFF | TGTGCCAGCAGATCCCGTCGGGGGGGGAACACTGAAGCTTTCTTT